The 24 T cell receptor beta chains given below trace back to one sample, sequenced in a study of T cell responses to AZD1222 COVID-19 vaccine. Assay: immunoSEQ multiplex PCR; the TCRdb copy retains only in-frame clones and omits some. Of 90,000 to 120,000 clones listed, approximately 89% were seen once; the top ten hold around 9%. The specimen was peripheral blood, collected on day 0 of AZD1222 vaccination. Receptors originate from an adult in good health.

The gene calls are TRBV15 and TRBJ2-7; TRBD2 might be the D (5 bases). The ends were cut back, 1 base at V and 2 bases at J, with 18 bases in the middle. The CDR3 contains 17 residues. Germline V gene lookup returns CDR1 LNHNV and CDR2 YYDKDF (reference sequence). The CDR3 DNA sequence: TGTGCCACCAGCAGAGGGTATACAACTAGTTCAACCTACGAGCAGTACTTC. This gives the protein CATSRGYTTSSTYEQYF.

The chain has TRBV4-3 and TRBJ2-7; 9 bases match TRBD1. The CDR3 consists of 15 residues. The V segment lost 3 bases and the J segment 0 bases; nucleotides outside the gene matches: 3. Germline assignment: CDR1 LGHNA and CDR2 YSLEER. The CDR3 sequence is CASSQEQGASYEQYF. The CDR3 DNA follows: TGCGCCAGCAGCCAGGAACAGGGGGCCTCCTACGAGCAGTACTTC.

This CDR3 is CASSITAGGDTEAFF. The DNA of the CDR3 is TGTGCCAGTAGTATAACGGCAGGGGGAGACACTGAAGCTTTCTTT. The chain uses TRBV19 and TRBJ1-1; 7 bases align to TRBD1. This CDR3 has 15 amino acids. Germline V gene sequence: CDR1 LNHDA, CDR2 SQIVND (reference sequence). V was pared by 2 bases and J by 3 bases, with 6 bases of the junction left unmatched. The variable domain in full, completed from reference TRBV19 and TRBJ1-1, reads DGGITQSPKYLFRKEGQNVTLSCEQNLNHDAMYWYRQDPGQGLRLIYYSQIVNDFQKGDIAEGYSVSREKKESFPLTVTSAQKNPTAFYLCASSITAGGDTEAFFGQGTRLTVV.

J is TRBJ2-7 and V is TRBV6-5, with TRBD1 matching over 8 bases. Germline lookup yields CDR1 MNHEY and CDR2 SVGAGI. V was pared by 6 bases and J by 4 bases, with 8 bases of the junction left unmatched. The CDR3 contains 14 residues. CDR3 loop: CASSGDRQQYEQYF. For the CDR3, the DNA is TGTGCCAGCAGCGGGGACAGGCAACAATACGAGCAGTACTTC.

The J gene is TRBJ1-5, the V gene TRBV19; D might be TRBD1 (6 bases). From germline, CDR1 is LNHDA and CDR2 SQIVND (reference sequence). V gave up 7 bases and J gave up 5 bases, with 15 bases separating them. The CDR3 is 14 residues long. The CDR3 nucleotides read TGTGCCAGTACCGTCACTCAGGGGTATCAGCCCCAGCATTTT. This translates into CASTVTQGYQPQHF.

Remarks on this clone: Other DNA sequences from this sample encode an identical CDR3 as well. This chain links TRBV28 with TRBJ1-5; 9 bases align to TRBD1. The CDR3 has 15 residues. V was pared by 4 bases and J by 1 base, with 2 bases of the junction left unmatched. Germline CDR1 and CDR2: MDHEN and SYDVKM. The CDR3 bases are TGTGCCAGCAGTTCGACAGGGGGGAGCAATCAGCCCCAGCATTTT. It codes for CASSSTGGSNQPQHF. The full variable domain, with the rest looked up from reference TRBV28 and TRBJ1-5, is DVKVTQSSRYLVKRTGEKVFLECVQDMDHENMFWYRQDPGLGLRLIYFSYDVKMKEKGDIPEGYSVSREKKERFSLILESASTNQTSMYLCASSSTGGSNQPQHFGDGTRLSIL.

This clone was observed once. DNA of the CDR3: TGTGCCAGCAGCTTAAGGTTGGGCCTGAGAAATGGGGACACTGAAGCTTTCTTT. This gives the protein CASSLRLGLRNGDTEAFF. V and J are TRBV7-9 and TRBJ1-1; D ambiguous. The CDR3 extends over 18 amino acids. The ends were cut back, 2 bases at V and 3 bases at J, with 22 bases in the middle. Germline CDR1 SEHNR, CDR2 FQNEAQ (reference sequence). Full variable domain (remainder filled in from reference TRBV7-9 and TRBJ1-1): DTGVSQNPRHKITKRGQNVTFRCDPISEHNRLYWYRQTLGQGPEFLTYFQNEAQLEKSRLLSDRFSAERPKGSFSTLEIQRTEQGDSAMYLCASSLRLGLRNGDTEAFFGQGTRLTVV.

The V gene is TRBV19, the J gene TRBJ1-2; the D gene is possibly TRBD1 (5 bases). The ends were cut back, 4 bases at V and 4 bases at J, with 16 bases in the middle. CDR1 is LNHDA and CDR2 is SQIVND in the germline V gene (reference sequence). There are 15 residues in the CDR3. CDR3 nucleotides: TGTGCCAGTAGTACTTCTCACGGGACGGCCTATGGCTACACCTTC. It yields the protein CASSTSHGTAYGYTF.

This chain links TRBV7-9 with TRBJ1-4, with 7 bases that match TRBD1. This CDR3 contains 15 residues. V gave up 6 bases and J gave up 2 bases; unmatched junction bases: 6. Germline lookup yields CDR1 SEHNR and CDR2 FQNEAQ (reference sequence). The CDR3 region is CASSFSTGTNEKLFF. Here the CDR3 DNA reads TGTGCCAGCAGTTTCTCGACAGGGACTAATGAAAAACTGTTTTTT.

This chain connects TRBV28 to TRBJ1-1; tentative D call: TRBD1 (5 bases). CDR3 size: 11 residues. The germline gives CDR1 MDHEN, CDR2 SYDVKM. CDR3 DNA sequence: TGTATAGCAGGGATGAACACTGAAGCTTTCTTT. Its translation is CIAGMNTEAFF.

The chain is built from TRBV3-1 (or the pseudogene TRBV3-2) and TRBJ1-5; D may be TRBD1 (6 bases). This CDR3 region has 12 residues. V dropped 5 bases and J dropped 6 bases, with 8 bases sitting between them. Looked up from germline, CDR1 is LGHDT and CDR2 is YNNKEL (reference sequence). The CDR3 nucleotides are TGTGCCAGCAGCAGGGGGGGTCAGCCCCAGCATTTT. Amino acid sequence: CASSRGGQPQHF.

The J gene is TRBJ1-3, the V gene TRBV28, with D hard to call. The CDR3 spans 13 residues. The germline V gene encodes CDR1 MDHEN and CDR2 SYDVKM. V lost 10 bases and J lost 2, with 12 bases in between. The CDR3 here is CATRQKAGNTIYF. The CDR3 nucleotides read TGTGCCACTCGGCAAAAGGCTGGAAACACCATATATTTT.

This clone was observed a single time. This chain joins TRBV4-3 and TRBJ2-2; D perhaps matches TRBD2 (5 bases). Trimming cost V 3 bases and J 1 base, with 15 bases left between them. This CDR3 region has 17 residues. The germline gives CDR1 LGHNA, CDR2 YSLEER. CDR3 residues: CASSHAGLGRNTGELFF. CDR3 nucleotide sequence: TGCGCCAGCAGCCACGCGGGCCTCGGTAGGAACACCGGGGAGCTGTTTTTT.

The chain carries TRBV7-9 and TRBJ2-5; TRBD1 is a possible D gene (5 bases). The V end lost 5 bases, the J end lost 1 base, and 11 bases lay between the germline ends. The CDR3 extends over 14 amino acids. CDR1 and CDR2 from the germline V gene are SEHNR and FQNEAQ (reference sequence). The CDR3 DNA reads TGTGCCAGCAGCGCACGACAGAGCCAAGAGACCCAGTACTTC. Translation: CASSARQSQETQYF.

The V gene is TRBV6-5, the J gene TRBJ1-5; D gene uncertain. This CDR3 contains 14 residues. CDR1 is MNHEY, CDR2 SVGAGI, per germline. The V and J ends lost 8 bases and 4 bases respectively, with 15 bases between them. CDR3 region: CASETRERNQPQHF. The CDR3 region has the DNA TGTGCCAGCGAAACCCGCGAGAGGAATCAGCCCCAGCATTTT.

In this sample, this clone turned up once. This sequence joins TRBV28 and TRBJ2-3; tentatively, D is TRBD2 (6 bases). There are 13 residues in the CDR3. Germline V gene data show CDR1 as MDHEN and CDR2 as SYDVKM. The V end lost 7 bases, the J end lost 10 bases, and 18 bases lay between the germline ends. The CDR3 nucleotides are TGTGCCAGCAAAGAAACTACCGGGACTCCGCAGTATTTT. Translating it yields CASKETTGTPQYF.

In DNA, the CDR3 is TGCGCCAGCAGCCAAGATACAGGGGGAACGACTGAAGCTTTCTTT. Its translation: CASSQDTGGTTEAFF. This chain joins TRBV4-3 and TRBJ1-1, with 8 bases lining up with TRBD1. CDR3 length: 15 residues. The germline V gene has CDR1 LGHNA and CDR2 YSLEER. V shed 0 bases and J 5 bases; nucleotides not matched to a gene: 5.

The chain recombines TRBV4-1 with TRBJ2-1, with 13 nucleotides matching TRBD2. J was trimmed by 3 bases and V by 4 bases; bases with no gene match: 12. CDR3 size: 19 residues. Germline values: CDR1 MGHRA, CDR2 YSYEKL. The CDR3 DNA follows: TGCGCCAGCAGCCCAGCTTCCGGGACTAGCGGGGCCCTCTACAATGAGCAGTTCTTC. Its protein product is CASSPASGTSGALYNEQFF.

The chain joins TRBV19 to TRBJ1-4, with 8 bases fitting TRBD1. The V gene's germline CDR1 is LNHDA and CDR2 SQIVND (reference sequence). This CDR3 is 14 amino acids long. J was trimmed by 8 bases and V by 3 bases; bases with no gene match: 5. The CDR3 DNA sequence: TGTGCCAGTAGTATGAACAGGGGGAAGGAAAAACTGTTTTTT. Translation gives CASSMNRGKEKLFF. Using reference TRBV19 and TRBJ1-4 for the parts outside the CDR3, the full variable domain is DGGITQSPKYLFRKEGQNVTLSCEQNLNHDAMYWYRQDPGQGLRLIYYSQIVNDFQKGDIAEGYSVSREKKESFPLTVTSAQKNPTAFYLCASSMNRGKEKLFFGSGTQLSVL.

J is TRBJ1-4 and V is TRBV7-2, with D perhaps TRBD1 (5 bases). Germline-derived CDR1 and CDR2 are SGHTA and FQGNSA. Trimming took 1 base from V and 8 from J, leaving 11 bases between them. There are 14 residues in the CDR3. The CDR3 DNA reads TGTGCCAGCAGCTTAGGAGGGGCTGGGGAAAAACTGTTTTTT. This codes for CASSLGGAGEKLFF.

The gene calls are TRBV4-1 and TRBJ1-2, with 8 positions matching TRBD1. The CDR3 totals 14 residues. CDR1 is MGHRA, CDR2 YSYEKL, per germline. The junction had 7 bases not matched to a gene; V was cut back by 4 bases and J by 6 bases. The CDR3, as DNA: TGCGCCAGCAGCCGTTTAAAACAGGGGGATGGCTACACCTTC. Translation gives CASSRLKQGDGYTF.

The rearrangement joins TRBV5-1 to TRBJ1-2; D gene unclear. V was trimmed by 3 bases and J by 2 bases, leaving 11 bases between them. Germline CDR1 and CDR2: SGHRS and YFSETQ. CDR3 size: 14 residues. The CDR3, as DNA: TGCGCCAGCAGCTCCGGCGGGCCCAACTATGGCTACACCTTC. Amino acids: CASSSGGPNYGYTF.

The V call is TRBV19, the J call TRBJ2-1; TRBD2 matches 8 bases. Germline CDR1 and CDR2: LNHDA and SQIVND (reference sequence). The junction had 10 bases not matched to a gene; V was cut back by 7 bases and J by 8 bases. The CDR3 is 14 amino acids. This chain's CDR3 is CASTSGGAWDEQFF. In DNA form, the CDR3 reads TGTGCCAGTACCTCCGGGGGGGCCTGGGATGAGCAGTTCTTC.

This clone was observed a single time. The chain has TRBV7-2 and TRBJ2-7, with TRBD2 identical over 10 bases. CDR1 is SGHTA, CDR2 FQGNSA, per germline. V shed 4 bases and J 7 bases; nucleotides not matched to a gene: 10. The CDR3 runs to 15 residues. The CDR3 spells CASSSETSGLGEQYF. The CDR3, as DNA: TGTGCCAGCAGCTCCGAGACTAGCGGGCTGGGGGAGCAGTACTTC.